The rows below give T cell receptor beta chains drawn from one sample of a study of cytomegalovirus exposure and HLA in healthy donors. Produced via immunoSEQ multiplex PCR; TCRdb's table is partial and in-frame only. Among some 140,000 clones, less than 90% were seen once, and the ten largest hold roughly 3%. Sample: PBMCs. The receptor set was obtained from a man aged 18-30 years in good health and CMV-seronegative. CDR3s include the opening cysteine and the closing phenylalanine or tryptophan. A D gene is named only where the DNA matches it firmly. For some rows the clone size is stated as once, few or many, or as a class when expanded; others skip it.

v_call	j_call	d_call	clone_size	cdr3_aa	cdr3_nt
TRBV29-1	TRBJ2-1	TRBD2	once	CSVGGQSGGSSYNEQFF	TGCAGCGTTGGAGGGCAGAGCGGCGGGAGTTCCTACAATGAGCAGTTCTTC
TRBV5-1	TRBJ1-2	.	.	CASSLDPGTNYGYTF	TGCGCCAGCAGCTTGGATCCAGGGACTAACTATGGCTACACCTTC
TRBV5-1	TRBJ2-7	TRBD1	.	CASSRDREAYEQYF	TGCGCCAGCAGCAGGGACAGGGAGGCCTACGAGCAGTACTTC
TRBV6-1	TRBJ1-1	.	.	CASSVNRNTEAFF	TGTGCCAGCAGTGTTAACAGGAACACTGAAGCTTTCTTT
TRBV2	TRBJ2-7	TRBD1	.	CASRRGFGQGWDEQYF	TGTGCCAGCAGGAGGGGTTTCGGACAGGGATGGGACGAGCAGTACTTC
TRBV18	TRBJ2-7	TRBD2	once	CASSPPGLAGAYEQYF	TGTGCCAGCTCACCACCGGGACTAGCGGGCGCCTACGAGCAGTACTTC
TRBV30	TRBJ1-4	TRBD1	.	CAWDQRQGDEKLFF	TGTGCCTGGGACCAGAGACAGGGTGACGAAAAACTGTTTTTT
TRBV2	TRBJ1-2	.	.	CASSKDLSYGYTF	TGTGCCAGCAGTAAGGACTTATCCTATGGCTACACCTTC
TRBV5-1	TRBJ2-2	.	.	CASSRPSDFNTGELFF	TGCGCCAGCAGCAGGCCTTCGGACTTTAACACCGGGGAGCTGTTTTTT
TRBV7-6	TRBJ1-3	.	.	CASSFRLMGQTSGNTIYF	TGTGCCAGCAGCTTCCGATTGATGGGACAAACCTCTGGAAACACCATATATTTT
TRBV30	TRBJ1-2	TRBD1	.	CAWRGGQGNYYRYTF	TGTGCCTGGAGGGGAGGACAGGGGAACTACTATCGCTACACCTTC
TRBV7-9	TRBJ2-7	TRBD2	.	CASSLGAGETF	TGTGCCAGCAGCTTAGGAGCGGGAGAGACCTTC
TRBV6-5	TRBJ2-1	TRBD2	.	CASSYSRGDYNEQFF	TGTGCCAGCAGTTACTCACGGGGGGACTACAATGAGCAGTTCTTC
TRBV7-9	TRBJ1-6	TRBD1	.	CASAGQGAILHF	TGTGCCAGCGCAGGACAGGGGGCGATCCTCCACTTT
TRBV11-1	TRBJ1-2	.	once	CASSSLTAPAYGYTF	TGTGCCAGCAGCTCCCTGACAGCTCCAGCTTATGGCTACACCTTC
TRBV18	TRBJ2-2	TRBD2	.	CASSPRDSGSKGGELFF	TGTGCCAGCTCACCACGGGATAGCGGGAGTAAAGGCGGGGAGCTGTTTTTT
TRBV13	TRBJ2-1	TRBD2	few	CASSLRPTTSGRGEQFF	TGTGCCAGCAGCTTACGCCCAACGACTAGCGGGAGAGGTGAGCAGTTCTTC
TRBV6-5	TRBJ1-1	TRBD1	.	CASRRTPGQGIEAFF	TGTGCCAGCAGGCGCACCCCGGGACAGGGAATTGAGGCTTTCTTT
TRBV30	TRBJ2-1	.	.	CACQGSASYNEQFF	TGTGCCTGCCAGGGGAGTGCTTCCTACAATGAGCAGTTCTTC
TRBV12-2	TRBJ2-7	.	.	CASRLGRGRQYEQYF	TGTGCAAGTCGCTTGGGGCGGGGACGTCAATACGAGCAGTACTTC
TRBV4-1	TRBJ1-2	.	.	CASSQGRTGANYGYTF	TGCGCCAGCAGCCAGGGTCGCACAGGAGCTAACTATGGCTACACCTTC
TRBV30	TRBJ1-2	.	.	CAWSGAYGYGYTF	TGTGCCTGGAGTGGGGCCTACGGCTATGGCTACACCTTC
TRBV2	TRBJ1-2	TRBD1	.	CASDFTGTGEDYGYTF	TGTGCCAGCGACTTTACCGGGACAGGGGAAGATTATGGCTACACCTTC